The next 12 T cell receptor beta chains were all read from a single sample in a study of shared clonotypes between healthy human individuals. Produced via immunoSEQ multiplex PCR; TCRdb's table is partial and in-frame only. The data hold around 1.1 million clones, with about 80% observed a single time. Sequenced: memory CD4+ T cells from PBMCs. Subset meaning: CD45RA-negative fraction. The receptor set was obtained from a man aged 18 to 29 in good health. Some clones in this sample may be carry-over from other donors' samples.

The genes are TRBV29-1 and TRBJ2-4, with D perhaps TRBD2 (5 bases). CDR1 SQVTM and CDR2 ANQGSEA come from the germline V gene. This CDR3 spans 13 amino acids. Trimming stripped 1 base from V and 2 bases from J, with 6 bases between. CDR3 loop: CSVEGGTKNIQYF. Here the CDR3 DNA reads TGCAGCGTTGAAGGAGGGACCAAAAACATTCAGTACTTC. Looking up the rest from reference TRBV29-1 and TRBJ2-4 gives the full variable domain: SAVISQKPSRDICQRGTSLTIQCQVDSQVTMMFWYRQQPGQSLTLIATANQGSEATYESGFVIDKFPISRPNLTFSTLTVSNMSPEDSSIYLCSVEGGTKNIQYFGAGTRLSVL.

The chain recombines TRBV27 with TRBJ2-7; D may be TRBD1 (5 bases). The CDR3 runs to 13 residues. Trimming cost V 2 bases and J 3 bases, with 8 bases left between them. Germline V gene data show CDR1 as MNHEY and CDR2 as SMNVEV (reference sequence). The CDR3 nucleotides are TGTGCCAGCAGTTTAAGGGGCGGCTACGAGCAGTACTTC. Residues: CASSLRGGYEQYF.

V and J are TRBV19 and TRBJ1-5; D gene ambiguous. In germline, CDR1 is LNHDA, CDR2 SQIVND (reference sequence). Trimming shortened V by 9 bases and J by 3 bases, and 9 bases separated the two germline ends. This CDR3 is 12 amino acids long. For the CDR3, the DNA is TGTGCCAGCCGACACCACAATCAGCCCCAGCATTTT. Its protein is CASRHHNQPQHF. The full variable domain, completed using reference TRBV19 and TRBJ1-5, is DGGITQSPKYLFRKEGQNVTLSCEQNLNHDAMYWYRQDPGQGLRLIYYSQIVNDFQKGDIAEGYSVSREKKESFPLTVTSAQKNPTAFYLCASRHHNQPQHFGDGTRLSIL.

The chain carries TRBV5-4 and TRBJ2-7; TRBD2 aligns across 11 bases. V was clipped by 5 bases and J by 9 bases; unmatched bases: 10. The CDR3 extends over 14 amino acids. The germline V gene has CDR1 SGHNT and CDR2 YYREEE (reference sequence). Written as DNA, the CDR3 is TGTGCCAGCAGTCTCGAGGGACTAGCGGTTGCGCAGTACTTC. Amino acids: CASSLEGLAVAQYF.

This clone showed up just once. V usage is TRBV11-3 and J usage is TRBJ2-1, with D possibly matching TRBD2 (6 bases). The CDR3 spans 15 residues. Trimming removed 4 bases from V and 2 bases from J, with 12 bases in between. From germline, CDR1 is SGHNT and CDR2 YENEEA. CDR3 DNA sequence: TGTGCCAGCAGCTCGGGACTGACACCCTACAATGAGCAGTTCTTC. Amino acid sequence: CASSSGLTPYNEQFF.

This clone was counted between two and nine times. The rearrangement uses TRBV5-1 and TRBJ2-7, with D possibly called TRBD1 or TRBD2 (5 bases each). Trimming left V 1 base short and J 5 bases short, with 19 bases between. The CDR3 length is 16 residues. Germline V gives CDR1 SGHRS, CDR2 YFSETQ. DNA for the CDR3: TGCGCCAGCAGCTTGAATGGTCAGGGAGTCGGCCACGAGCAGTACTTC. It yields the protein CASSLNGQGVGHEQYF.

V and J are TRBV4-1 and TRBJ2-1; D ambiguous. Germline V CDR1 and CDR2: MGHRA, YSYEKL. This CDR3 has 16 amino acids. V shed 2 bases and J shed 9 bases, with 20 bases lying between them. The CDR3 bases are TGCGCCAGCAGCCAATACACCCCTCTAGTTTCGGTTGAGCAGTTCTTC. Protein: CASSQYTPLVSVEQFF.

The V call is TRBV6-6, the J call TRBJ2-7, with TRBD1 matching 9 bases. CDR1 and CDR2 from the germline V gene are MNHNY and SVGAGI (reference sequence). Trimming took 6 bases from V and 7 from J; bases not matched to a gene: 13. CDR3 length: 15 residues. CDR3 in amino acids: CASSLRDRASGEQYF. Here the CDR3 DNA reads TGTGCCAGCAGCCTTCGGGACAGGGCGAGCGGGGAGCAGTACTTC.

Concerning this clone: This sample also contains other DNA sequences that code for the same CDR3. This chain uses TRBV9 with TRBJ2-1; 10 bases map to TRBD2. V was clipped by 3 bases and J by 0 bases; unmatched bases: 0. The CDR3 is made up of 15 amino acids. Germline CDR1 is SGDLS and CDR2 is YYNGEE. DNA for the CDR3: TGTGCCAGCAGCGGGACTAGCGGCTCCTACAATGAGCAGTTCTTC. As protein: CASSGTSGSYNEQFF.

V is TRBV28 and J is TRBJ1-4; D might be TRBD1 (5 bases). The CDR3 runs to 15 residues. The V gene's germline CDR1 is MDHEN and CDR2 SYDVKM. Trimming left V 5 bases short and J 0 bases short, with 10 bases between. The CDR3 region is CASSVIGATNEKLFF. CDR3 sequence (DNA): TGTGCCAGCAGTGTTATAGGGGCAACTAATGAAAAACTGTTTTTT. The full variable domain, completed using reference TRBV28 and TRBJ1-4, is DVKVTQSSRYLVKRTGEKVFLECVQDMDHENMFWYRQDPGLGLRLIYFSYDVKMKEKGDIPEGYSVSREKKERFSLILESASTNQTSMYLCASSVIGATNEKLFFGSGTQLSVL.

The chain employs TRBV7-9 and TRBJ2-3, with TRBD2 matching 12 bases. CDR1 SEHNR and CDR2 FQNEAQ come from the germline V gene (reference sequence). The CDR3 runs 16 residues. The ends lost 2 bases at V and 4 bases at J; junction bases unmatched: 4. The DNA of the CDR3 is TGTGCCAGCAGCTTAAGGACTAGCGGGATCCCAGATACGCAGTATTTT. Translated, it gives CASSLRTSGIPDTQYF.

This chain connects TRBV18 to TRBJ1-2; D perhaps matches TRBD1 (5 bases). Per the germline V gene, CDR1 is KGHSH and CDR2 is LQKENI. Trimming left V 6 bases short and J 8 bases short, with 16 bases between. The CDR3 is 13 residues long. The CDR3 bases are TGTGCCAGCTCGCCCCTTGGAGGGGAAGGCTACACCTTC. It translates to CASSPLGGEGYTF.